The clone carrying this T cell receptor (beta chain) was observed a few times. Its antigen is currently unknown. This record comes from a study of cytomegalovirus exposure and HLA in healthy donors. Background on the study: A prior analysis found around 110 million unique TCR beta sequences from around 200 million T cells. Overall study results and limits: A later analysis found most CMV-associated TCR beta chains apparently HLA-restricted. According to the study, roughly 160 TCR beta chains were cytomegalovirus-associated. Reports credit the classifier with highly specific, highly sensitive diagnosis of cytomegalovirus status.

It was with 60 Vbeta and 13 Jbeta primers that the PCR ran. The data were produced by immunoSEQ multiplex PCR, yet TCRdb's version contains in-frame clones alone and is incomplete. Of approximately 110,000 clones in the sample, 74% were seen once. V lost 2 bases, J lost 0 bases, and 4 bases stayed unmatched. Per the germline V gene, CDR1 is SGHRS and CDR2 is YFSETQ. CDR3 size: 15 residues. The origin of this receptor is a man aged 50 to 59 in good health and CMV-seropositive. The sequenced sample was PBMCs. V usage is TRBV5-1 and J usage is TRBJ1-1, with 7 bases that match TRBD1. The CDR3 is CASSFQTGMNTEAFF. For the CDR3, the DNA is TGCGCCAGCAGCTTTCAGACAGGGATGAACACTGAAGCTTTCTTT.